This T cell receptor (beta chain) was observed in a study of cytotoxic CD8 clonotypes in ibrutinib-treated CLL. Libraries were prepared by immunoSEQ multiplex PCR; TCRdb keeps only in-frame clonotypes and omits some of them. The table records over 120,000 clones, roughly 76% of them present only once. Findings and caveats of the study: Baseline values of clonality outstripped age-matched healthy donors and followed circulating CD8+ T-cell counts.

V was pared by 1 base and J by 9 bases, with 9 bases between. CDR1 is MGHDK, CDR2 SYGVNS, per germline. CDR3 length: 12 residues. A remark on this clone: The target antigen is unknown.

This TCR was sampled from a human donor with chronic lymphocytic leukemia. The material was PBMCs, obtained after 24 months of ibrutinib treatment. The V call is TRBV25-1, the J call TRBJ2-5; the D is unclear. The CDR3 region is CASSELPVPQYF. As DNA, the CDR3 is TGTGCCAGCAGTGAATTACCCGTTCCCCAGTACTTC. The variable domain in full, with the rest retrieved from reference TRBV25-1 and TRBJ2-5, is EADIYQTPRYLVIGTGKKITLECSQTMGHDKMYWYQQDPGMELHLIHYSYGVNSTEKGDLSSESTVSRIRTEHFPLTLESARPSHTSQYLCASSELPVPQYFGPGTRLLVL.